This T cell receptor beta chain was found in a study of patients and donors after allogeneic stem cell transplantation. Germline CDR1 and CDR2: SGDLS and YYNGEE. The trim removed 0 bases at V and 1 base at J, leaving 2 bases unmatched. The CDR3 covers 15 residues. TCRdb fed the RT-PCR reads into MiXCR, producing one record per CDR3 protein. Among about 230,000 distinct CDR3 sequences listed, around an eighth were seen once. This clonotype was seen at least ten times. The clonotype was recovered from a human donor who was either an allogeneic HSCT recipient or a stem cell or donor lymphocyte infusion donor (not recorded which). It is not recorded whose cells these are; they may come from a transplant donor. The chain joins TRBV9 to TRBJ2-7, with 9 bases fitting TRBD2. The specimen was blood, either unsorted or a sorted T cell fraction (not recorded which). In nucleotides, the CDR3 is TGTGCCAGCAGCGTAGGGCTAGCGGGATCCTACGAGCAGTACTTC. It yields the protein CASSVGLAGSYEQYF. Filled out from reference TRBV9 and TRBJ2-7, the complete variable domain reads DSGVTQTPKHLITATGQRVTLRCSPRSGDLSVYWYQQSLDQGLQFLIQYYNGEERAKGNILERFSAQQFPDLHSELNLSSLELGDSALYFCASSVGLAGSYEQYFGPGTRLTVT.